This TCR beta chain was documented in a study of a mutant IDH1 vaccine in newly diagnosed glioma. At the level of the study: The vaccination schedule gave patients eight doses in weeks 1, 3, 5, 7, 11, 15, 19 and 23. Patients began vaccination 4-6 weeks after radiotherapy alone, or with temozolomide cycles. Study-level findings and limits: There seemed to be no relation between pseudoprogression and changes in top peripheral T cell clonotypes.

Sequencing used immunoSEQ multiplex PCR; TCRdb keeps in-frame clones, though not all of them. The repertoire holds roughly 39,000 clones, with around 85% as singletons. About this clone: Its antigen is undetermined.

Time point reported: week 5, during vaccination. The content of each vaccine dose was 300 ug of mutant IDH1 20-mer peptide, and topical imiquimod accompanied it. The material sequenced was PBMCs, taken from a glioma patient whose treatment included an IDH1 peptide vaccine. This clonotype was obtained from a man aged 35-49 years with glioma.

CDR3 bases: TGTGCCAGCAGTCTAGTTAGGTCAGATACGCAGTATTTT. It yields the protein CASSLVRSDTQYF. V is TRBV6-1 and J is TRBJ2-3; D gene unclear. V dropped 5 bases and J dropped 4 bases, with 10 bases sitting between them. This CDR3 is built from 13 residues. Germline V gene sequence: CDR1 MNHNS, CDR2 SASEGT.